The subject of this entry is one T cell receptor beta chain. The sample holds a few counts of this clonotype. Its antigen has not been determined. No qualities accompany the bases; no much larger clone lies one base away. Library preparation employed 5' RACE. Sequencing took place on an Illumina HiSeq 2500. A second roughly 7 to 11 cycle PCR used a sample-barcoded 5' primer and a J-beta primer mix. A unique molecular identifier was introduced onto each TCR beta cDNA molecule by a template-switch 5' adaptor carrying 12 random nucleotides. At least 2.5 million CDR3-containing paired-end reads were obtained from each sample. First-strand cDNA synthesis was performed from all RNA using the Mint cDNA synthesis kit, with priming by a TRBC-specific oligonucleotide. All cDNA was treated with uracil-DNA glycosylase and then went through a first 18-cycle PCR with the universal primers M1SS and BC2_uni_R. The study's own analysis went as follows. Each sample was normalized by randomly selecting 1 million high-quality reads, each carrying a distinct molecular identifier. Instead of being binned into consensus sequences, reads with shared molecular identifiers were discarded. MiTCR, set to a Q25 quality threshold and the strictest error-elimination algorithm, was used for CDR3 identification, clonotype clustering and error correction. Lower-bound total TCR beta diversity was estimated with a nonparametric unseen species model using Euler transformation. TCRdb redid the processing of the public reads, applying fastp at Q25 and MiXCR, and retained in-frame beta chains. For every CDR3 protein sequence, its rows merge into one entry that carries the most common genes and DNA. TCRdb, rather than the study authors, made the V and J calls. The sample contains 600,000 or so distinct CDR3 sequences, about 30% of them found a single time. The leading ten clones occupy around 14% of the sample.

These data come from a study of blood T cells in healthy people across ages (dated by TCRdb to about 2015). Broadly, across the study: Template switching captured roughly one uniquely barcoded TCR beta cDNA molecule per two T cells in model experiments. To avoid experimental bias, donors of different ages were spread randomly across the sequencing lanes. To track age-related changes in TCR beta repertoire diversity, the study relied on deep sequencing normalized with unique cDNA molecular identifiers. The donors were split into four age groups: young (average 16 years), middle-aged (roughly 40), aged (about 62) and long-lived (82). Using the same blood draw, the study looked at two additional independent replicas of 1 million unique cDNA reads for two donors, one aged 18 to 30 and the other aged 80 or older. General findings and caveats noted by the study authors: Since profiling was done on bulk unsorted PBMCs, naive and antigen-experienced compartments could not be conclusively compared. Because donor CMV infection status was unknown, age-related changes in expanded clonotypes were potentially confounded. Compared with the aged group, the long-lived group had more naive CD4+ T cells, fewer expanded clones and increased TCR diversity, suggesting age selection. Estimates of total diversity from one million sequenced T cells were regarded as lower bounds and underestimates. As age increased, observed TCR beta diversity per million T cells dropped in a roughly linear way, and a significant reduction was already evident by age around 41. A strong correlation was found between observed TCR beta diversity and the percentage of naive T cells measured by flow cytometry.

The germline ends are 15 bases apart after V is trimmed by 6 bases and J by 7 bases. From cysteine to phenylalanine, the CDR3 is 14 amino acids long. The only DNA kept is the CDR3, 42 bases in frame from the first base. The germline V gene encodes CDR1 SGHTA and CDR2 FQGNSA. The approximately 39 donors, aged about 6 to 90 years, were systemically healthy Caucasian individuals from Russia. Each donor gave about 9.8 milliliters of peripheral blood, drawn into EDTA-treated Vacutainer tubes. Ficoll-Paque density-gradient centrifugation was used to isolate PBMCs, with at least 6.5 million per sample. Total RNA, at least 5.5 micrograms per sample, was extracted from PBMCs with Trizol reagent. For every donor, an aliquot of PBMCs went through flow cytometry to measure the percentages of naive CD45RAhigh/CD27high T cells.

Recombination linked TRBV7-2 to TRBJ1-4; the best D guess is TRBD1, with 6 bases matching. The TCR comes from a woman older than 75 in good health. Sequencing used blood. Here the CDR3 is given as CASRLGGALEKLFF. At the DNA level, the sequence is TGTGCCAGCAGGCTCGGGGGGGCCCTTGAAAAACTGTTTTTT.